A single sample gave rise to the 32 T cell receptor beta chains below, sequenced in a study of blood T cell repertoires in COVID-19. Sequenced by immunoSEQ multiplex PCR; TCRdb stores in-frame clones only, minus some. Among about 98,000 clones listed, approximately 72% were seen once. Sample: peripheral blood. Every receptor here comes from a man aged 65 to 79 with acute or convalescent COVID-19.

The rearrangement uses TRBV30 and TRBJ2-6; D perhaps matches TRBD2 (6 bases). CDR1 is GTSNPN, CDR2 SVGIG, per germline (reference sequence). CDR3 size: 16 residues. The V end lost 4 bases, the J end lost 0 bases, and 13 bases lay between the germline ends. CDR3 nucleotides: TGTGCCTGGACCCGGGGACTGATCTCTGGGGCCAACGTCCTGACTTTC. This codes for CAWTRGLISGANVLTF.

As regards this clone: Relative to the germline gene, one junction end is altered; a read error may explain this. The chain has TRBV7-7 and TRBJ2-7; 8 bases align to TRBD1. The CDR3 contains 15 residues. Per the germline V gene, CDR1 is SSHAT and CDR2 is FNYEAQ (reference sequence). CDR3 sequence reads: CASSLTLDRVNEQYF. The DNA of the CDR3 is TGTGCTAGCAGCTTAACGTTGGACAGGGTCAACGAGCAGTACTTC.

This clone was recorded a few times. The genes are TRBV6-5 and TRBJ1-5, with TRBD1 as a possible D gene (6 bases). The length of the CDR3 is 13 residues. V lost 3 bases and J 10 bases, leaving 13 bases between the germline ends. Germline V gene data show CDR1 as MNHEY and CDR2 as SVGAGI. CDR3 sequence reads: CASSYMTGDPQHF. Here the CDR3 DNA reads TGTGCCAGCAGTTATATGACAGGTGACCCCCAGCATTTT.

The chain links TRBV9 to TRBJ2-2; TRBD2 agrees at 7 bases. The CDR3 is made up of 19 amino acids. Germline CDR1 SGDLS, CDR2 YYNGEE. V lost 3 bases and J lost 0; bases outside the gene matches: 14. The chain's CDR3 is CASSASGRGGSANTGELFF. The CDR3 nucleotides are TGTGCCAGCAGCGCCTCTGGAAGGGGCGGGAGCGCGAACACCGGGGAGCTGTTTTTT.

The genes are TRBV10-3 and TRBJ2-7, with TRBD1 matching 8 bases. From germline, CDR1 is ENHRY and CDR2 SYGVKD. V shed 3 bases and J 6 bases; nucleotides not matched to a gene: 7. The CDR3 is 14 residues long. CDR3 amino acids: CAISDGQGSGEQYF. CDR3 DNA: TGTGCCATCAGTGATGGACAGGGATCGGGCGAGCAGTACTTC.

The chain carries TRBV30 and TRBJ1-1, with 11 bases that match TRBD1. The germline CDR1 and CDR2 sequences are GTSNPN and SVGIG (reference sequence). The CDR3 is made up of 16 amino acids. J lost 5 bases, V lost 2 bases, and 10 bases had no gene match. This CDR3 reads CAWSWDRGKVWTEAFF. For the CDR3, the DNA is TGTGCCTGGAGTTGGGACAGGGGGAAGGTGTGGACTGAAGCTTTCTTT.

This chain joins TRBV7-2 and TRBJ1-5; a possible D gene is TRBD1 (5 bases). Germline assignment: CDR1 SGHTA and CDR2 FQGNSA. The V end was cut by 3 bases, the J end by 6 bases, with 9 bases between. The CDR3 has 13 amino acids. CDR3 sequence reads: CASSFGRAQPQHF. CDR3 sequence (DNA): TGTGCCAGCAGCTTCGGCAGGGCTCAGCCCCAGCATTTT.

The chain has TRBV29-1 and TRBJ2-3, with TRBD2 matching 15 bases. The CDR3 has 15 residues. The V gene end was trimmed by 5 bases and the J gene end by 4 bases; junction bases not matched to a gene: 4. From germline, CDR1 is SQVTM and CDR2 ANQGSEA. The CDR3 DNA is TGCAGCGTTCCAGGACTAGCGGGAGGGGCAGATACGCAGTATTTT. Protein: CSVPGLAGGADTQYF.

The rearrangement joins TRBV7-2 to TRBJ1-1, with 8 bases lining up with TRBD1. Looked up from germline, CDR1 is SGHTA and CDR2 is FQGNSA. The V and J ends lost 0 bases and 7 bases, in that order; junction bases with no gene match: 1. The CDR3 is 13 amino acids. The CDR3 DNA sequence: TGTGCCAGCAGCTTAGCTGGACAGGGTGAAGCTTTCTTT. This translates into CASSLAGQGEAFF.

The chain combines TRBV3-1 (or the pseudogene TRBV3-2) with TRBJ2-1; 7 bases are a match to TRBD2. V was clipped by 4 bases and J by 0 bases; unmatched bases: 12. The V gene's germline CDR1 is LGHDT and CDR2 YNNKEL (reference sequence). This CDR3 has 18 residues. Written as DNA, the CDR3 is TGTGCCAGCAGCCGCATGGGACTACTATGGAGCTCCTACAATGAGCAGTTCTTC. This gives the protein CASSRMGLLWSSYNEQFF.

The chain recombines TRBV2 with TRBJ1-2, with unresolved D. The CDR3 sequence is 14 residues long. The V and J ends lost 7 bases and 0 bases respectively, with 12 bases between them. Germline CDR1 is SNHLY and CDR2 is FYNNEI. CDR3 sequence: CASTPTLPNYGYTF. The CDR3 DNA sequence: TGTGCCAGCACACCGACACTTCCTAACTATGGCTACACCTTC.

In its sample, this clone was seen a few times. This sequence joins TRBV15 and TRBJ1-1; D gene ambiguous. The V gene's germline CDR1 is LNHNV and CDR2 YYDKDF (reference sequence). V dropped 4 bases and J dropped 8 bases, with 17 bases sitting between them. This CDR3 is built from 14 residues. CDR3 in DNA: TGTGCCACCAGCAACCCGGCGGGAGTTAGAGAAGCTTTCTTT. Translating it yields CATSNPAGVREAFF.

The genes are TRBV4-3 and TRBJ1-5, with D tentatively TRBD1 (5 bases). The germline V and J ends were trimmed by 0 bases and 7 bases, with 13 bases remaining between them. Germline assignment: CDR1 LGHNA and CDR2 YSLEER. The CDR3 is made up of 15 amino acids. CDR3 sequence: CASSQDPGRDQPQHF. The CDR3 region has the DNA TGCGCCAGCAGCCAAGATCCAGGGAGGGACCAGCCCCAGCATTTT.

J is TRBJ1-2 and V is TRBV5-1, with D unclear. V was trimmed by 0 bases and J by 4 bases, leaving 13 bases between them. Germline loops: CDR1 SGHRS, CDR2 YFSETQ. The CDR3 runs to 15 residues. The CDR3 DNA follows: TGCGCCAGCAGCTTGGGCGGCGGGATAACCTATGGCTACACCTTC. Its translation: CASSLGGGITYGYTF.

This clone was seen more than once but under ten times. This chain connects TRBV27 to TRBJ1-5; TRBD1 agrees at 7 bases. The CDR3 consists of 14 residues. CDR1 is MNHEY and CDR2 is SMNVEV in the germline V gene (reference sequence). V was clipped by 8 bases and J by 7 bases; unmatched bases: 11. The CDR3 here is CASGPRQGAQPQHF. Here the CDR3 DNA reads TGTGCCAGCGGCCCGAGACAGGGTGCCCAGCCCCAGCATTTT.

The chain has TRBV4-1 and TRBJ2-5; 10 nucleotides match TRBD2. Germline assignment: CDR1 MGHRA and CDR2 YSYEKL. The CDR3 spans 17 residues. With 4 bases clipped from V and 3 bases from J, the junction kept 11 bases outside the gene matches. Here the CDR3 DNA reads TGCGCCAGCAGCCCCACCGGGAATAGCGGGAGGAAAGAGACCCAGTACTTC. Translation: CASSPTGNSGRKETQYF.

The gene calls are TRBV7-3 and TRBJ2-3; TRBD2 matches 7 bases. CDR1 and CDR2 from the germline V gene are SGHTA and FQGTGA. This CDR3 has 13 residues. V lost 8 bases and J lost 2; bases outside the gene matches: 4. The CDR3 is CASGEGNTDTQYF. The CDR3 DNA reads as TGTGCCAGCGGGGAGGGAAACACAGATACGCAGTATTTT. The whole variable domain, filled in from reference TRBV7-3 and TRBJ2-3, reads GAGVSQTPSNKVTEKGKYVELRCDPISGHTALYWYRQSLGQGPEFLIYFQGTGAADDSGLPNDRFFAVRPEGSVSTLKIQRTERGDSAVYLCASGEGNTDTQYFGPGTRLTVL.

There are a few counts of this clone. The chain links TRBV7-2 to TRBJ1-6; perhaps TRBD1 as D (5 bases). The CDR3 runs to 14 residues. CDR1 SGHTA and CDR2 FQGNSA come from the germline V gene. The V and J ends lost 5 bases and 6 bases respectively, with 11 bases between them. CDR3 coding DNA: TGTGCCAGCAGCACCGACAGACTTAATTCACCCCTCCACTTT. Amino acid sequence: CASSTDRLNSPLHF. Full variable domain (missing parts from reference TRBV7-2 and TRBJ1-6): GAGVSQSPSNKVTEKGKDVELRCDPISGHTALYWYRQSLGQGLEFLIYFQGNSAPDKSGLPSDRFSAERTGGSVSTLTIQRTQQEDSAVYLCASSTDRLNSPLHFGNGTRLTVT.

A note on this clone: One end of the junction varies from germline; a read error may be responsible. The gene calls are TRBV6-2 or TRBV6-3 and TRBJ2-7, with D unresolved. Germline V CDR1 and CDR2: MNHEY, SVGEGT. The CDR3 totals 11 residues. The CDR3 loop reads CASSPFYELYF. The CDR3 DNA reads as TGTGCCAGCAGCCCCTTCTACGAGCTGTACTTC.

The chain couples TRBV6-6 to TRBJ1-1; 9 nucleotides align to TRBD1. The CDR3 runs to 15 residues. CDR1 is MNHNY and CDR2 is SVGAGI in the germline V gene (reference sequence). V lost 5 bases and J lost 0; bases outside the gene matches: 4. The CDR3 loop is CASSRTGGVNTEAFF. The CDR3 bases are TGTGCCAGCAGTCGAACAGGGGGCGTGAACACTGAAGCTTTCTTT.

The chain links TRBV5-1 to TRBJ2-6, with 7 bases that match TRBD1. The V gene's germline CDR1 is SGHRS and CDR2 YFSETQ. The CDR3 is 14 residues long. V lost 5 bases, J lost 4 bases, and 3 bases stayed unmatched. CDR3 DNA sequence: TGCGCCAGCAGACAGGGGTCAGGGGCCAACGTCCTGACTTTC. This codes for CASRQGSGANVLTF.

The rearrangement links TRBV6-5 to TRBJ2-7; TRBD1 matches at 9 bases. Germline V lookup: CDR1 MNHEY, CDR2 SVGAGI. V shed 7 bases, J shed 6 bases, and the junction held 10 bases outside the gene matches. The CDR3 is made up of 14 amino acids. For the CDR3, the DNA is TGTGCCAGCACCAGGACAGGGGCTCACGGCGAGCAGTACTTC. Protein sequence: CASTRTGAHGEQYF.

CDR3: CASSPWGDQETQYF. The CDR3 bases are TGTGCCAGCTCACCCTGGGGAGACCAAGAGACCCAGTACTTC. The V gene is TRBV18, the J gene TRBJ2-5; D might be TRBD2 (5 bases). The CDR3 loop spans 14 amino acids. The V gene lost 3 bases and the J gene lost 0 bases, with 8 bases spanning the gap. Germline CDR1 is KGHSH and CDR2 is LQKENI.

V and J are TRBV19 and TRBJ2-3; the match to TRBD2 covers 12 bases. The CDR3 sequence is 13 residues long. Germline values: CDR1 LNHDA, CDR2 SQIVND (reference sequence). V dropped 10 bases and J dropped 5; count of bases not matched to a gene: 4. The CDR3: CATRGLAGDTQYF. The CDR3 bases are TGTGCCACTAGGGGACTAGCGGGAGATACGCAGTATTTT.

The chain has TRBV3-1 (or the pseudogene TRBV3-2) and TRBJ1-2; D not certain. The CDR3 loop spans 13 amino acids. The germline CDR1 and CDR2 sequences are LGHDT and YNNKEL (reference sequence). The V end lost 5 bases, the J end lost 0 bases, and 7 bases lay between the germline ends. CDR3 DNA sequence: TGTGCCAGCAGCGAGAGGGCTAACTATGGCTACACCTTC. It yields the protein CASSERANYGYTF.

The chain joins TRBV27 to TRBJ1-3; D unresolved. This CDR3 region has 13 residues. Germline V CDR1 and CDR2: MNHEY, SMNVEV (reference sequence). Trimming took off 8 bases at V and 4 bases at J, with 12 bases between the two ends. The CDR3 spells CASWMGRGNTIYF. The CDR3 DNA follows: TGTGCCAGCTGGATGGGGAGAGGAAACACCATATATTTT.

This clone was found a few times. The V call is TRBV30, the J call TRBJ2-7, with a tentative D call TRBD1 (5 bases). This CDR3 spans 13 amino acids. Germline V CDR1 and CDR2: GTSNPN, SVGIG (reference sequence). The V end lost 0 bases, the J end lost 9 bases, and 15 bases lay between the germline ends. Here the CDR3 DNA reads TGTGCCTGGAGTGTACGCAGGGCCGCCGGGCAGTACTTC. Protein product: CAWSVRRAAGQYF.

The genes are TRBV28 and TRBJ2-1, with 12 bases that match TRBD2. Trimming at V came to 10 bases and at J to 5 bases, leaving 12 bases not matched to a gene. The CDR3 is 16 residues long. Germline V CDR1 and CDR2: MDHEN, SYDVKM. As DNA, the CDR3 is TGTGCCACTAGCGGGAGGGCCTTAAATCAAAACAATGAGCAGTTCTTC. Residues: CATSGRALNQNNEQFF.

The CDR3 region has the DNA TGCAGCGTTGCCGGGACTAGCGGGACTGAGACCCAGTACTTC. It codes for CSVAGTSGTETQYF. The genes are TRBV29-1 and TRBJ2-5; 13 nucleotides align to TRBD2. CDR1 SQVTM and CDR2 ANQGSEA come from the germline V gene. This CDR3 region has 14 residues. The J segment lost 5 bases and the V segment lost 4 bases, leaving 4 bases of the junction unmatched.

Notes on this clone: One junction end does not reproduce the germline sequence, and a read error may be involved. V gene TRBV7-6 combines with J gene TRBJ1-1; no definite D call. Per the germline V gene, CDR1 is SGHVS and CDR2 is FNYEAQ. CDR3 length: 12 amino acids. CDR3: CAGSLSETEAFF. CDR3 nucleotide sequence: TGTGCCGGCAGCCTAAGTGAAACTGAAGCTTTCTTT.

The rearrangement uses TRBV14 and TRBJ2-7; possibly TRBD1 for D (6 bases). V was clipped by 4 bases and J by 0 bases, with 19 bases between them. Germline V gene lookup returns CDR1 SGHDN and CDR2 FVKESK. The CDR3 consists of 17 residues. CDR3 sequence: CASSLGAGTYISYEQYF. CDR3 DNA sequence: TGTGCCAGCAGCCTGGGCGCCGGGACATATATCTCCTACGAGCAGTACTTC.

This sequence joins TRBV3-1 (or the pseudogene TRBV3-2) and TRBJ1-1, with D uncertain. The germline CDR1 and CDR2 sequences are LGHDT and YNNKEL (reference sequence). This CDR3 is built from 15 residues. V dropped 4 bases and J dropped 1 base, with 13 bases sitting between them. DNA of the CDR3: TGTGCCAGCAGCCTTTCGAGTACTTCGAACACTGAAGCTTTCTTT. Its protein product is CASSLSSTSNTEAFF.